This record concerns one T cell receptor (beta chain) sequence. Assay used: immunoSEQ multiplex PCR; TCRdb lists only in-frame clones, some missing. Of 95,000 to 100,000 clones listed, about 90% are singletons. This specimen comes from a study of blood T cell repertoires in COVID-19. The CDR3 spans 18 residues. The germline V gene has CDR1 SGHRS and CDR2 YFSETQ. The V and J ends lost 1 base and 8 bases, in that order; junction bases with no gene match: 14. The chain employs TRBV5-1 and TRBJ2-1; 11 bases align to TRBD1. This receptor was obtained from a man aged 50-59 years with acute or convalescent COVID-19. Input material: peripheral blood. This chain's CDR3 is CASSLLLPGQGVRDEQFF. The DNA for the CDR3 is TGCGCCAGCAGCTTGTTACTTCCGGGACAGGGGGTTAGGGATGAGCAGTTCTTC.